This T cell receptor (beta chain) was retrieved from a study of monozygotic twins with inflammatory bowel disease. It was from whole blood, with no T cell sorting, that total RNA was isolated. Germline V gene data show CDR1 as WNHNN and CDR2 as SYGVQD (reference sequence). The CDR3 has 14 amino acids. TCRdb re-called the 5' RACE reads and shows each CDR3 protein once, DNA omitted. The clone table shows 300,000 to 350,000 distinct CDR3 sequences, with the ten largest holding 2% to 2.5%. The receptor comes from a human donor with ulcerative colitis or Crohn's disease, or a healthy co-twin of an affected twin (not recorded which). The chain combines TRBV10-1 with TRBJ2-7; TCRdb selects TRBD1, and the lack of DNA leaves this call unchecked. The sample taken for sequencing was blood. The CDR3 reads CASSESTGGYEQYF.